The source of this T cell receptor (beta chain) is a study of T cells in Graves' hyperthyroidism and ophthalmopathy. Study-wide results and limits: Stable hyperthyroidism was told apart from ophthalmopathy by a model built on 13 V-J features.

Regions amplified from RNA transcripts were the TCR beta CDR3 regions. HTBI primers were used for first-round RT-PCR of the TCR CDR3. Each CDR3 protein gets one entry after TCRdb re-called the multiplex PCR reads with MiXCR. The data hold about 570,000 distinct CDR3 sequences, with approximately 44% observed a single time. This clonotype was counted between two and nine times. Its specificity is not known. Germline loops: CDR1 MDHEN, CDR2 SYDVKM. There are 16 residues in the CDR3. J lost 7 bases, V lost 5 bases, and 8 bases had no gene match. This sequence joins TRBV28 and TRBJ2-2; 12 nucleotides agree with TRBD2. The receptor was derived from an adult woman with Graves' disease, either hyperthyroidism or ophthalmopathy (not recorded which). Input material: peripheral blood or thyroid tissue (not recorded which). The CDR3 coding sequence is TGTGCCAGCAGTCTCTCTAGCGGGAGGGCCAGCGGGGAGCTGTTTTTT. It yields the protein CASSLSSGRASGELFF.